A single sample gave rise to the 23 T cell receptor beta chains below, sequenced in a study of T cell responses to AZD1222 COVID-19 vaccine. Only in-frame clones appear in the TCRdb table, and some are missing; sequencing was by immunoSEQ multiplex PCR. The profile shows about 50,000 clones, roughly 80% of them singletons. The material was peripheral blood, obtained on day 0 of AZD1222 vaccination. These receptors were taken from an adult in good health.

This chain joins TRBV29-1 and TRBJ2-7; D remains unclear. CDR3 length: 12 residues. Germline V gene data show CDR1 as SQVTM and CDR2 as ANQGSEA. V dropped 2 bases and J dropped 7 bases, with 12 bases sitting between them. DNA for the CDR3: TGCAGCGTTGAACTAACTTCGAGGGAGCAGTACTTC. Translated, it gives CSVELTSREQYF.

The rearrangement links TRBV4-1 to TRBJ2-1; TRBD2 agrees at 8 bases. J was trimmed by 4 bases and V by 0 bases; bases with no gene match: 5. Germline V lookup: CDR1 MGHRA, CDR2 YSYEKL. The CDR3 extends over 16 amino acids. The CDR3 nucleotides read TGCGCCAGCAGCCAAGATAGCGGGACTCAATACAATGAGCAGTTCTTC. Translation gives CASSQDSGTQYNEQFF.

The rearrangement uses TRBV29-1 and TRBJ1-2; the match to TRBD1 covers 11 bases. The length of the CDR3 is 14 residues. V was clipped by 5 bases and J by 7 bases; unmatched bases: 9. The V gene's germline CDR1 is SQVTM and CDR2 ANQGSEA. The CDR3 here is CSVLSGQGAGGYTF. The CDR3 DNA follows: TGCAGCGTTCTATCAGGACAGGGGGCAGGTGGCTACACCTTC.

The J gene is TRBJ1-2, the V gene TRBV3-1 (or the pseudogene TRBV3-2), with TRBD1 identical over 9 bases. Trimming took 1 base from V and 7 from J; bases not matched to a gene: 1. This CDR3 region has 13 residues. Germline CDR1 LGHDT, CDR2 YNNKEL (reference sequence). CDR3 sequence reads: CASSQGQGVGYTF. DNA for the CDR3: TGTGCCAGCAGCCAAGGACAGGGGGTTGGCTACACCTTC.

The genes are TRBV10-3 and TRBJ2-2; 7 bases match TRBD2. The V gene's germline CDR1 is ENHRY and CDR2 SYGVKD. The length of the CDR3 is 14 residues. Losses at the gene ends were 6 bases for V and 6 bases for J; bases not matched to a gene: 7. The CDR3 DNA follows: TGTGCCATCAGGGGGGAGGGGTCCGCCGGGGAGCTGTTTTTT. It is translated as CAIRGEGSAGELFF.

The chain recombines TRBV28 with TRBJ2-7; 7 bases line up with TRBD1. The CDR3 runs 15 residues. The ends lost 4 bases at V and 3 bases at J; junction bases unmatched: 9. Germline V lookup: CDR1 MDHEN, CDR2 SYDVKM. The CDR3 region has the DNA TGTGCCAGCAGTTCGCCCGGGACAGCTTACTACGAGCAGTACGTC. Its translation: CASSSPGTAYYEQYV.

This chain links TRBV27 with TRBJ2-1, with TRBD2 identical over 8 bases. CDR3 length: 15 amino acids. With V trimmed by 5 bases and J by 4 bases, 7 bases remained unmatched. Germline values: CDR1 MNHEY, CDR2 SMNVEV (reference sequence). CDR3 loop: CASSTIAGRYNEQFF. In nucleotides, the CDR3 is TGTGCCAGCAGTACTATAGCGGGACGGTACAATGAGCAGTTCTTC.

The chain is built from TRBV7-3 and TRBJ1-4; D possibly corresponds to TRBD1 (5 bases). The CDR3 consists of 18 residues. Trimming stripped 2 bases from V and 0 bases from J, with 16 bases between. CDR1 SGHTA and CDR2 FQGTGA come from the germline V gene. CDR3 protein: CASSLVTGHRATNEKLFF. The DNA for the CDR3 is TGTGCCAGCAGCTTAGTCACCGGACACAGAGCAACTAATGAAAAACTGTTTTTT.

A single count supports this clone. The chain recombines TRBV12-3 or TRBV12-4 with TRBJ1-5; D is possibly TRBD1 (6 bases). This CDR3 comprises 13 residues. V lost 4 bases and J lost 7, with 11 bases in between. In DNA form, the CDR3 reads TGTGCCAGCAGTTCCGACCAGGGGCAGCCCCAGCATTTT. It specifies CASSSDQGQPQHF.

The rearrangement joins TRBV14 to TRBJ2-3; 8 nucleotides match TRBD2. This CDR3 contains 16 residues. V lost 3 bases, J lost 3 bases, and 8 bases stayed unmatched. The germline gives CDR1 SGHDN, CDR2 FVKESK. The CDR3 loop reads CASSQGAGVQTDTQYF. The CDR3 DNA follows: TGTGCCAGCAGCCAGGGAGCGGGAGTGCAAACAGATACGCAGTATTTT.

CDR3 coding DNA: TGTGCCAGCAGCCCGAACACAGATACGCAGTATTTT. Amino acid sequence: CASSPNTDTQYF. The chain combines TRBV3-1 (or the pseudogene TRBV3-2) with TRBJ2-3; D unresolved. V was clipped by 4 bases and J by 2 bases, with 4 bases between them. Germline CDR1 and CDR2: LGHDT and YNNKEL (reference sequence). CDR3 length equals 12 residues.

A few counts support this clone. The chain joins TRBV6-2 or TRBV6-3 to TRBJ2-4; TRBD2 is a possible D gene (6 bases). V lost 0 bases and J lost 3, with 12 bases in between. The germline V gene has CDR1 MNHEY and CDR2 SVGEGT. The CDR3 is made up of 16 amino acids. DNA for the CDR3: TGTGCCAGCAGTTACTCAGGGATCGGGGGCAAAAACATTCAGTACTTC. Translation gives CASSYSGIGGKNIQYF.

This chain uses TRBV5-4 with TRBJ2-1; 11 bases align to TRBD2. CDR3 size: 15 residues. With 0 bases clipped from V and 8 bases from J, the junction kept 4 bases outside the gene matches. Germline CDR1 reads SGHNT; CDR2 reads YYREEE (reference sequence). CDR3 residues: CASSLASGRFDEQFF. The CDR3 nucleotides read TGTGCCAGCAGCTTGGCTAGCGGGAGGTTCGATGAGCAGTTCTTC.

The chain couples TRBV4-1 to TRBJ2-7, with TRBD1 matching over 8 bases. Looked up from germline, CDR1 is MGHRA and CDR2 is YSYEKL. The CDR3 extends over 15 amino acids. V shed 4 bases and J 4 bases; nucleotides not matched to a gene: 9. The chain's CDR3 is CASSPEDRVSYEQYF. CDR3 in DNA: TGCGCCAGCAGCCCGGAGGACAGGGTATCTTACGAGCAGTACTTC.

The rearrangement joins TRBV6-5 to TRBJ1-1; D is ambiguous. The CDR3 extends over 15 amino acids. Germline loops: CDR1 MNHEY, CDR2 SVGAGI. V was clipped by 0 bases and J by 4 bases, with 12 bases between them. The CDR3 DNA sequence: TGTGCCAGCAGTTACTCGATAGGGAGTGCCACTGAAGCTTTCTTT. Translating gives CASSYSIGSATEAFF.

This clone came up a few times. The V and J genes are TRBV7-9 and TRBJ1-5, with a possible D match to TRBD1 (5 bases). The V and J ends lost 3 bases and 7 bases respectively, with 7 bases between them. The CDR3 is made up of 12 amino acids. CDR1 and CDR2 from the germline V gene are SEHNR and FQNEAQ (reference sequence). This CDR3 is CASSFGGQPQHF. The CDR3 DNA sequence: TGTGCCAGCAGCTTCGGGGGACAGCCCCAGCATTTT. The variable domain in full, with the rest retrieved from reference TRBV7-9 and TRBJ1-5, is DTGVSQNPRHKITKRGQNVTFRCDPISEHNRLYWYRQTLGQGPEFLTYFQNEAQLEKSRLLSDRFSAERPKGSFSTLEIQRTEQGDSAMYLCASSFGGQPQHFGDGTRLSIL.

This clone is a singleton in its sample. The V call is TRBV3-1 (or the pseudogene TRBV3-2), the J call TRBJ2-2; D unresolved. Between the trimmed V and J ends, which lost 0 bases and 6 bases, there was a span of 5 bases. From germline, CDR1 is LGHDT and CDR2 YNNKEL (reference sequence). This CDR3 is built from 13 residues. The CDR3 reads CASSQDWAGELFF. In DNA, the CDR3 is TGTGCCAGCAGCCAAGATTGGGCCGGGGAGCTGTTTTTT.

V and J are TRBV27 and TRBJ1-1, with D possibly TRBD1 on 5 matching bases. Germline V gives CDR1 MNHEY, CDR2 SMNVEV (reference sequence). CDR3 length equals 13 residues. V was shortened by 5 bases and J by 8 bases, with 15 bases between the two germline ends. This CDR3 reads CASSHRQTLEAFF. CDR3 in DNA: TGTGCCAGCAGTCACAGACAGACTCTCGAAGCTTTCTTT.

This clone was seen more than once but under ten times. This chain uses TRBV7-8 with TRBJ1-5; D perhaps matches TRBD1 (5 bases). V gave up 5 bases and J gave up 1 base, with 15 bases separating them. The germline gives CDR1 SGHVS, CDR2 FQNEAQ. The CDR3 loop spans 16 amino acids. The CDR3, as DNA: TGTGCCAGCAGCCAGCGGGGGGGAAACAGCAATCAGCCCCAGCATTTT. It yields the protein CASSQRGGNSNQPQHF.

J is TRBJ1-5 and V is TRBV15; TRBD1 agrees at 10 bases. This CDR3 comprises 16 residues. The J segment lost 2 bases and the V segment lost 1 base, leaving 2 bases of the junction unmatched. Germline V gene lookup returns CDR1 LNHNV and CDR2 YYDKDF (reference sequence). The CDR3 DNA reads TGTGCCACCAGCAGAGGACAGGGGGCTGGCAATCAGCCCCAGCATTTT. It specifies CATSRGQGAGNQPQHF. Combining the CDR3 with reference TRBV15 and TRBJ1-5 gives the whole variable domain DAMVIQNPRYQVTQFGKPVTLSCSQTLNHNVMYWYQQKSSQAPKLLFHYYDKDFNNEADTPDNFQSRRPNTSFCFLDIRSPGLGDTAMYLCATSRGQGAGNQPQHFGDGTRLSIL.

The chain employs TRBV25-1 and TRBJ1-5; D gene uncertain. V was pared by 4 bases and J by 0 bases, with 7 bases between. Germline loops: CDR1 MGHDK, CDR2 SYGVNS. The CDR3 runs 14 residues. The CDR3 loop reads CASSGAYSNQPQHF. Written as DNA, the CDR3 is TGTGCCAGCAGTGGGGCTTATAGCAATCAGCCCCAGCATTTT.

The rearrangement uses TRBV18 and TRBJ1-1, with D possibly being TRBD1 (5 bases). The V and J ends lost 3 bases and 2 bases respectively, with 13 bases between them. The germline V gene encodes CDR1 KGHSH and CDR2 LQKENI. The CDR3 has 15 residues. Here the CDR3 DNA reads TGTGCCAGCTCACCCGCAAACCAGGGAAACACTGAAGCTTTCTTT. Amino acid sequence: CASSPANQGNTEAFF.

This chain connects TRBV9 to TRBJ1-6, with D maybe TRBD1 (5 bases). V lost 0 bases and J lost 8, with 12 bases in between. The length of the CDR3 is 15 residues. The germline CDR1 and CDR2 sequences are SGDLS and YYNGEE. The CDR3 loop reads CASSVGGGEDSPLHF. CDR3 in DNA: TGTGCCAGCAGCGTAGGGGGAGGGGAGGATTCACCCCTCCACTTT.